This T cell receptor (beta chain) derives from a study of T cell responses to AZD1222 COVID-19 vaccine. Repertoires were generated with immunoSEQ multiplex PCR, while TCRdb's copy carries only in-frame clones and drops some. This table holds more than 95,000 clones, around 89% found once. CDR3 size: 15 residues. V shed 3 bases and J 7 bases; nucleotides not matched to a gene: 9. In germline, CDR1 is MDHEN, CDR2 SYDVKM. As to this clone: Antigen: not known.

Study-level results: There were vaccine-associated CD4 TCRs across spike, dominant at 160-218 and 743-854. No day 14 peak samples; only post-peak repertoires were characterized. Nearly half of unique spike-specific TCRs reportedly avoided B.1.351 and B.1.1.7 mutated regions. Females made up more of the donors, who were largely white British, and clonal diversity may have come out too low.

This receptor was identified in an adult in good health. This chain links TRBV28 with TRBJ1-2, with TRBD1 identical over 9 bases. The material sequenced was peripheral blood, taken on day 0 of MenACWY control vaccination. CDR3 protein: CASSFRGQGWSGYTF. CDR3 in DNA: TGTGCCAGCAGTTTCCGTGGACAGGGGTGGAGTGGCTACACCTTC.